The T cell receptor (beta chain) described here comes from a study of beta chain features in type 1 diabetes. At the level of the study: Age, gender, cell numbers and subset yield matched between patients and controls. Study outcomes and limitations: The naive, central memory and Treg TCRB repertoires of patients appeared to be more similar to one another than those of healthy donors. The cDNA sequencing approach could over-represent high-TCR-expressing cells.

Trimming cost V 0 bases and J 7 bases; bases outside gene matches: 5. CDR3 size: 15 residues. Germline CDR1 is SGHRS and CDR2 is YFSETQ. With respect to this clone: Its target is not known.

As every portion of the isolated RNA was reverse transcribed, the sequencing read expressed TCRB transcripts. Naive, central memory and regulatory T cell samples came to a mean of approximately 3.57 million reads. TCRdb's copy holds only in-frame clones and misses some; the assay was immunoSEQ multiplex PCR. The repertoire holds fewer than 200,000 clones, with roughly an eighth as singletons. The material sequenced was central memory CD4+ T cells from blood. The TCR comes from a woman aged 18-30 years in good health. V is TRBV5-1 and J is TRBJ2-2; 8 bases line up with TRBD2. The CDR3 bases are TGCGCCAGCAGCTTGGCCGGGACTAGAGGCGGGGAGCTGTTTTTT. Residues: CASSLAGTRGGELFF.